This T cell receptor beta chain was captured by sequencing in a study of OX40 agonist ivuxolimab in advanced cancers. Study details: The dose-escalation cohort was over 65% male, with a mean age of approximately 62 years, ranging about 23 to 80. Earlier treatment with anti-PD-1, anti-PD-L1 or anti-CTLA-4 was permitted, and about 40% had received some.

People who had autoimmune disease history or systemic immunosuppression were excluded. The investigators sampled blood at baseline, at cycle 4 day 1, and at cycle 7 day 1. The V segment lost 6 bases and the J segment 3 bases; nucleotides outside the gene matches: 14. Per germline, CDR1 SEHNR and CDR2 FQNEAQ (reference sequence). The CDR3 has 17 residues. The protocol was immunoSEQ multiplex PCR, while the TCRdb copy is restricted to in-frame clones and leaves out a portion. In the table there are approximately 86,000 clones, roughly 91% of which are singletons. The sequence came from an adult with an advanced solid tumor such as melanoma, head and neck, liver or kidney cancer. The chain couples TRBV7-9 to TRBJ2-1; TRBD1 agrees at 7 bases. This specimen consisted of CD4+ or CD8+ T cells sorted from blood, obtained in a trial of the OX40 agonist ivuxolimab. CDR3 amino acids: CASSRSPGQSNYNEQFF. CDR3 DNA: TGTGCCAGCAGTCGCAGCCCGGGACAGTCAAACTACAATGAGCAGTTCTTC.